The rows below give T cell receptor beta chains drawn from one sample of a study of shared clonotypes between healthy human individuals. TCRdb's copy holds only in-frame clones and misses some; the assay was immunoSEQ multiplex PCR. The sample yields about 2.1 million clones, about 93% seen once. The sequencing sample was made of naive CD8+ T cells from PBMCs. Source of these receptors: a man between 18 and 29 years old in good health. Some clones in this sample may be carry-over from other donors' samples. The CDR3 runs from the conserved cysteine through the conserved F or W. D genes are given only for firm matches. Clone size is not always given. Where it is, it says once, few, many or a class for expanded clones.

j_call: TRBJ1-4
clone_size: NA
d_call: TRBD1
v_call: TRBV13
cdr3_nt: TGTGCCAGCAGCTTAGGCCCGGACAGGGACGGTCCCCATAATGAAAAACTGTTTTTT
cdr3_aa: CASSLGPDRDGPHNEKLFF

j_call: TRBJ1-2
clone_size: NA
d_call: NA
v_call: TRBV7-9
cdr3_nt: TGTGCCAGCAGCTTCGGGTCCCACTATGGCTACACCTTC
cdr3_aa: CASSFGSHYGYTF

j_call: TRBJ2-6
clone_size: NA
d_call: NA
v_call: TRBV7-9
cdr3_nt: TGTGCCAGCAGCTTAGACCCCCGCGGGGCCAACGTCCTGACTTTC
cdr3_aa: CASSLDPRGANVLTF

j_call: TRBJ2-1
clone_size: NA
d_call: TRBD2
v_call: TRBV7-8
cdr3_nt: TGTGCCAGCAGCTTAGCGTTAGCGGGGTCGAGCTCCTACAATGAGCAGTTCTTC
cdr3_aa: CASSLALAGSSSYNEQFF

j_call: TRBJ2-1
clone_size: NA
d_call: TRBD1
v_call: TRBV5-1
cdr3_nt: TGCGCCAGCAGCTTGGCCCAGGGGGCCTACAATGAGCAGTTCTTC
cdr3_aa: CASSLAQGAYNEQFF

j_call: TRBJ2-1
clone_size: once
d_call: TRBD1
v_call: TRBV13
cdr3_nt: TGTGCCAGCAGGGGACAGGGGGTTGATGAGCAGTTCTTC
cdr3_aa: CASRGQGVDEQFF

j_call: TRBJ1-3
clone_size: NA
d_call: NA
v_call: TRBV18
cdr3_nt: TGTGCCAGCTCACCACCTCCGACTCCTGGAAACACCATATATTTT
cdr3_aa: CASSPPPTPGNTIYF

j_call: TRBJ2-1
clone_size: NA
d_call: NA
v_call: TRBV1
cdr3_nt: TGCACCAGCAGCCAAGATTCGGACAGACAGGACTGGGGTGAGCAGTTCTTC
cdr3_aa: CTSSQDSDRQDWGEQFF

j_call: TRBJ1-3
clone_size: NA
d_call: NA
v_call: TRBV30
cdr3_nt: TGTGCCTCCAACCCTGAAGGTGGAAACACCATATATTTT
cdr3_aa: CASNPEGGNTIYF

j_call: TRBJ2-1
clone_size: NA
d_call: NA
v_call: TRBV7-9
cdr3_nt: TGTGCCAGCAGCTCGGACCACAATGAGCAGTTCTTC
cdr3_aa: CASSSDHNEQFF

j_call: TRBJ2-7
clone_size: NA
d_call: NA
v_call: TRBV7-9
cdr3_nt: TGTGCCAGCACACCCCGGACAGACTACGAGCAGTACTTC
cdr3_aa: CASTPRTDYEQYF

j_call: TRBJ2-3
clone_size: NA
d_call: NA
v_call: TRBV5-8
cdr3_nt: TGTGCCAGCAGCTTGACGGGACAACGCACAGATACGCAGTATTTT
cdr3_aa: CASSLTGQRTDTQYF

j_call: TRBJ2-7
clone_size: NA
d_call: NA
v_call: TRBV29-1
cdr3_nt: TGCAGCGTTCAGACTGGGGCAAAATATTCCTACGAGCAGTACTTC
cdr3_aa: CSVQTGAKYSYEQYF

j_call: TRBJ2-2
clone_size: NA
d_call: NA
v_call: TRBV7-9
cdr3_nt: TGTGCCAGCAACAAAGAACAGGCACCCCCGGGGGAGCTGTTTTTT
cdr3_aa: CASNKEQAPPGELFF

j_call: TRBJ1-1
clone_size: NA
d_call: NA
v_call: TRBV28
cdr3_nt: TGTGCCAGCAGGCGGGAGTTTATCCTCACTGAAGCTTTCTTT
cdr3_aa: CASRREFILTEAFF

j_call: TRBJ1-2
clone_size: NA
d_call: TRBD1
v_call: TRBV5-4
cdr3_nt: TGTGCCAGCAGCTACGGGGGGACAGGGTACGGCTACACCTTC
cdr3_aa: CASSYGGTGYGYTF

j_call: TRBJ2-5
clone_size: once
d_call: TRBD2
v_call: TRBV27
cdr3_nt: TGTGCCAGCAGTTTACTCGGACTAGCGGGAGCAGCCCGTGAGACCCAGTACTTC
cdr3_aa: CASSLLGLAGAARETQYF

j_call: TRBJ2-7
clone_size: NA
d_call: NA
v_call: TRBV7-9
cdr3_nt: TGTGCCAGCAGCTTTGACAGAGACTGGGAGCAGTACTTC
cdr3_aa: CASSFDRDWEQYF

j_call: TRBJ2-7
clone_size: NA
d_call: TRBD1
v_call: TRBV5-1
cdr3_nt: TGCGCCAGCAGCCCCAAAGGGACAGGCTCCTACGAGCAGTACTTC
cdr3_aa: CASSPKGTGSYEQYF

j_call: TRBJ2-7
clone_size: NA
d_call: TRBD1
v_call: TRBV9
cdr3_nt: TGTGCCAGCAGCGGCCGGGACAGCCCCTACGAGCAGTACTTC
cdr3_aa: CASSGRDSPYEQYF

j_call: TRBJ2-7
clone_size: NA
d_call: NA
v_call: TRBV9
cdr3_nt: TGTGCCAGCAGCCCATCCTACGGACGGGCTTCCTACGAGCAGTACTTC
cdr3_aa: CASSPSYGRASYEQYF

j_call: TRBJ2-2
clone_size: NA
d_call: TRBD2
v_call: TRBV27
cdr3_nt: TGTGCCAGCAGTTCGAGACTAGCCACCGGGGAGCTGTTTTTT
cdr3_aa: CASSSRLATGELFF

j_call: TRBJ2-6
clone_size: NA
d_call: TRBD1
v_call: TRBV7-9
cdr3_nt: TGTGCCAGCAGCTCCGGGACAGGGAGCGGGGCCAACGTCCTGACTTTC
cdr3_aa: CASSSGTGSGANVLTF

j_call: TRBJ2-7
clone_size: NA
d_call: NA
v_call: TRBV6-5
cdr3_nt: TGTGCCAGCAGTTACTCCCAGGGGTACGAGCAGTACTTC
cdr3_aa: CASSYSQGYEQYF

j_call: TRBJ2-1
clone_size: few
d_call: TRBD2
v_call: TRBV14
cdr3_nt: TGTGCCAGCAGCCAAGACGGAGCAGCGGGAGGGCCGGATGAGCAGTTCTTC
cdr3_aa: CASSQDGAAGGPDEQFF

j_call: TRBJ2-7
clone_size: NA
d_call: NA
v_call: TRBV4-3
cdr3_nt: TGCGCCAGCAGCCAAGAGAGGAGAGTACGAGGCGAGCAGTACTTC
cdr3_aa: CASSQERRVRGEQYF

j_call: TRBJ1-2
clone_size: NA
d_call: TRBD1
v_call: TRBV16
cdr3_nt: TGTGCCAGCAGCCAGAGGACAGGGTTCCACTATGGCTACACCTTC
cdr3_aa: CASSQRTGFHYGYTF

j_call: TRBJ2-3
clone_size: NA
d_call: NA
v_call: TRBV6-5
cdr3_nt: TGTGCCAGCCAATCCGGAGGGGAGGCAGATACGCAGTATTTT
cdr3_aa: CASQSGGEADTQYF

j_call: TRBJ2-1
clone_size: NA
d_call: TRBD2
v_call: TRBV5-6
cdr3_nt: TGTGCCAGCAGCTTGGTTACTAGCGAGATAGACAATGAGCAGTTCTTC
cdr3_aa: CASSLVTSEIDNEQFF

j_call: TRBJ2-7
clone_size: NA
d_call: NA
v_call: TRBV27
cdr3_nt: TGTGCCAGCAGCCGAACAATCGTCTACGAGCAGTACTTC
cdr3_aa: CASSRTIVYEQYF

j_call: TRBJ2-7
clone_size: NA
d_call: NA
v_call: TRBV7-3
cdr3_nt: TGTGCCAGCAGCGTTCGGGCCGGGGCGCCGGCAGGCGAGCAGTACTTC
cdr3_aa: CASSVRAGAPAGEQYF

j_call: TRBJ2-7
clone_size: NA
d_call: NA
v_call: TRBV5-1
cdr3_nt: TGCGCCAGCAGCTCCCCTTCCTACGAGCAGTACTTC
cdr3_aa: CASSSPSYEQYF

j_call: TRBJ2-7
clone_size: once
d_call: TRBD2
v_call: TRBV11-2
cdr3_nt: TGTGCCAGCAGTAGCGGGCTGGGCCCCTCCTACGAGCAGTACTTC
cdr3_aa: CASSSGLGPSYEQYF

j_call: TRBJ2-3
clone_size: NA
d_call: NA
v_call: TRBV19
cdr3_nt: TGTGCCAGTTCTAGGGGATTAGATACGCAGTATTTT
cdr3_aa: CASSRGLDTQYF

j_call: TRBJ1-1
clone_size: few
d_call: TRBD1
v_call: TRBV29-1
cdr3_nt: TGCAGCGTCACAGGGGGGAGGGCTGAAGCTTTCTTT
cdr3_aa: CSVTGGRAEAFF

j_call: TRBJ2-4
clone_size: NA
d_call: NA
v_call: TRBV29-1
cdr3_nt: TGCAGTTACACAGGGCCGGACATTCAGTACTTC
cdr3_aa: CSYTGPDIQYF

j_call: TRBJ2-7
clone_size: NA
d_call: NA
v_call: TRBV13
cdr3_nt: TGTGCCAGCATAGGTGGGACCTACGAGCAGTACTTC
cdr3_aa: CASIGGTYEQYF

j_call: TRBJ2-1
clone_size: NA
d_call: NA
v_call: TRBV4-1
cdr3_nt: TGCGCCAGCAGCCAAGATCGTCGGACAGATTACAATGAGCAGTTCTTC
cdr3_aa: CASSQDRRTDYNEQFF

j_call: TRBJ2-5
clone_size: NA
d_call: NA
v_call: TRBV30
cdr3_nt: TGTGCCTGGACTCCCCACTTAGCAGAGACCCAGTACTTC
cdr3_aa: CAWTPHLAETQYF

j_call: TRBJ2-1
clone_size: NA
d_call: TRBD2
v_call: TRBV4-3
cdr3_nt: TGCGCCAGCAGCCAAGGGCGGGAGGGCTGGTACAATGAGCAGTTCTTC
cdr3_aa: CASSQGREGWYNEQFF

j_call: TRBJ1-5
clone_size: NA
d_call: NA
v_call: TRBV6-6
cdr3_nt: TGTGCCAGCTGGCCGGGAGGGGGTAATCAGCCCCAGCATTTT
cdr3_aa: CASWPGGGNQPQHF

j_call: TRBJ2-1
clone_size: NA
d_call: TRBD2
v_call: TRBV7-8
cdr3_nt: TGTGCCAGCAGAGCCGGACTAGAGTATGAGCAGTTCTTC
cdr3_aa: CASRAGLEYEQFF

j_call: TRBJ2-7
clone_size: NA
d_call: NA
v_call: TRBV29-1
cdr3_nt: TGCAGCGTTGTAGGGACGGCCTACGAGCAGTACTTC
cdr3_aa: CSVVGTAYEQYF

j_call: TRBJ2-3
clone_size: NA
d_call: NA
v_call: TRBV9
cdr3_nt: TGTGCCAGCAGCGACCGGGACCAGGATGCAGATACGCAGTATTTT
cdr3_aa: CASSDRDQDADTQYF

j_call: TRBJ2-3
clone_size: NA
d_call: TRBD2
v_call: TRBV27
cdr3_nt: TGTGCCAGCAGTCCATACCCGCTAGCGGGAGTCTACACAGATACGCAGTATTTT
cdr3_aa: CASSPYPLAGVYTDTQYF

j_call: TRBJ2-7
clone_size: NA
d_call: NA
v_call: TRBV5-6
cdr3_nt: TGTGCCAGCAGCCATGGAGGCCCGAGGGCCTACGAGCAGTACTTC
cdr3_aa: CASSHGGPRAYEQYF

j_call: TRBJ2-7
clone_size: NA
d_call: TRBD2
v_call: TRBV9
cdr3_nt: TGTGCCAGCAGCTCTAGTGCGGCTAGCGGGAGGTCCTACGAGCAGTACTTC
cdr3_aa: CASSSSAASGRSYEQYF

j_call: TRBJ2-7
clone_size: NA
d_call: NA
v_call: TRBV5-6
cdr3_nt: TGTGCCAGCAGCCTGGGCGGGAACTACGAGCAGTACTTC
cdr3_aa: CASSLGGNYEQYF

j_call: TRBJ2-3
clone_size: NA
d_call: NA
v_call: TRBV27
cdr3_nt: TGTGCCAGCAGTGTACAGGGCGCGGACACAGATACGCAGTATTTT
cdr3_aa: CASSVQGADTDTQYF

j_call: TRBJ2-1
clone_size: NA
d_call: TRBD2
v_call: TRBV13
cdr3_nt: TGTGCCAGCAGCTCCGTTTCATTATTGCGGCGGGAGAAGGACAATGAGCAGTTCTTC
cdr3_aa: CASSSVSLLRREKDNEQFF

j_call: TRBJ2-1
clone_size: NA
d_call: TRBD1
v_call: TRBV5-1
cdr3_nt: TGCGCCAGCAGCAGGGACAGTTACAATGAGCAGTTCTTC
cdr3_aa: CASSRDSYNEQFF

j_call: TRBJ2-7
clone_size: NA
d_call: NA
v_call: TRBV7-2
cdr3_nt: TGTGCCAGCAGCTTCCGGGGAGACTACGAGCAGTACTTC
cdr3_aa: CASSFRGDYEQYF

j_call: TRBJ2-7
clone_size: NA
d_call: NA
v_call: TRBV4-1
cdr3_nt: TGCGCCAGCAGCCATCAAGGACTGAGCTCCTACGGGCAGTACTTC
cdr3_aa: CASSHQGLSSYGQYF

j_call: TRBJ2-4
clone_size: NA
d_call: TRBD1
v_call: TRBV28
cdr3_nt: TGTGCCAGCAGTCTCGTGCGACAGGGAAAAAACATTCAGTACTTC
cdr3_aa: CASSLVRQGKNIQYF